This is a list of T cell receptor beta chains from one sample in a study of cytomegalovirus exposure and HLA in healthy donors. Generated by immunoSEQ multiplex PCR, the TCRdb table keeps only in-frame clones and is missing some. The table shows about 150,000 clones, with 70% to 90% occurring only once. Sequenced material: PBMCs. These receptors all stem from a woman under 30 in good health and CMV-seronegative. Each CDR3 is given with its conserved first and last residue. D genes are given only for firm matches. A clone size is listed for some rows: how often the clone was seen (once, few, many), or a class if it is expanded.

v_gene	d_gene	j_gene	abundance	CDR3aa	CDR3nt
TRBV10-1	-	TRBJ2-7	-	CASNPNEGAGLGYEQYF	TGCGCCAGCAACCCCAATGAGGGGGCGGGGCTCGGCTACGAGCAGTACTTC
TRBV11-3	TRBD2	TRBJ2-1	-	CASQLASGGRGEQFF	TGTGCCAGCCAACTGGCTAGCGGGGGGAGGGGTGAGCAGTTCTTC
TRBV5-1	TRBD1	TRBJ1-2	-	CASSLGQGMYGYTF	TGCGCCAGCAGCCTAGGACAGGGAATGTATGGCTACACCTTC
TRBV6-1	TRBD1	TRBJ1-6	-	CASSRQQGDNSPLHF	TGTGCCAGCAGTCGCCAACAGGGGGATAATTCACCCCTCCACTTT
TRBV7-2	-	TRBJ2-7	-	CASSLRDWGYEQYF	TGTGCCAGCAGCCTCCGGGACTGGGGGTACGAGCAGTACTTC
TRBV6-1	-	TRBJ2-7	once	CASTDPGSSYEQYF	TGTGCCAGCACCGACCCAGGGTCATCCTACGAGCAGTACTTC
TRBV7-9	TRBD2	TRBJ2-1	few	CASSWTSGDYNEQFF	TGTGCCAGCAGCTGGACTAGCGGGGACTACAATGAGCAGTTCTTC
TRBV9	-	TRBJ2-2	-	CASSVVGGNTGELFF	TGTGCCAGCAGCGTAGTGGGAGGGAACACCGGGGAGCTGTTTTTT
TRBV9	-	TRBJ2-1	-	CASSVALYNEQFF	TGTGCCAGCAGCGTAGCCTTATACAATGAGCAGTTCTTC
TRBV2	-	TRBJ1-5	-	CASSERSGNQPQHF	TGTGCCAGCAGTGAACGGTCAGGGAATCAGCCCCAGCATTTT
TRBV28	-	TRBJ1-1	-	CASSTITLRGAFF	TGTGCCAGCAGCACTATAACACTTCGGGGGGCTTTCTTT
TRBV19	-	TRBJ2-3	-	CASTPLGGTTDTQYF	TGTGCCAGTACCCCCTTGGGGGGAACCACAGATACGCAGTATTTT
TRBV6-1	TRBD2	TRBJ2-1	-	CASTSGAGGRGGQFF	TGTGCCAGCACTTCGGGGGCGGGGGGTCGCGGGGGGCAGTTCTTC
TRBV28	TRBD1	TRBJ1-5	-	CASSLSAGGDQPQHF	TGTGCCAGCAGTTTATCGGCAGGGGGCGATCAGCCCCAGCATTTT
TRBV27	-	TRBJ2-3	-	CASRSAVSTDTQYF	TGTGCCAGCAGGTCGGCGGTAAGCACAGATACGCAGTATTTT
TRBV10-1	-	TRBJ2-3	-	CASSAAGLDTDTQYF	TGCGCCAGCAGTGCGGCGGGGCTAGACACAGATACGCAGTATTTT
TRBV6-6	-	TRBJ1-6	few	CASSYAQGGKSPLHF	TGTGCCAGCAGTTACGCGCAGGGAGGAAAATCACCCCTCCACTTT
TRBV30	TRBD1	TRBJ2-6	once	CAWSGTASSGANVLTF	TGTGCCTGGAGCGGGACAGCGAGCTCTGGGGCCAACGTCCTGACTTTC
TRBV27	-	TRBJ1-5	-	CASSSGTPNQPQHF	TGTGCCAGCAGTAGCGGGACGCCGAACCAGCCCCAGCATTTT
TRBV19	-	TRBJ1-6	-	CASSIRGQSNSPLHF	TGTGCCAGTAGTATCAGGGGTCAGAGTAATTCACCCCTCCACTTT
TRBV19	-	TRBJ1-5	-	CASSIRDSPMTQHF	TGTGCCAGTAGTATCCGGGACTCCCCAATGACCCAGCATTTT
TRBV10-3	TRBD2	TRBJ2-3	once	CAISAGTSGGPSTDTQYF	TGTGCCATCAGTGCGGGGACTAGCGGGGGACCAAGCACAGATACGCAGTATTTT
TRBV4-1	-	TRBJ2-4	-	CASSPGTVLGLAKNIQYF	TGCGCCAGCAGCCCCGGGACAGTTTTGGGACTAGCCAAAAACATTCAGTACTTC
TRBV29-1	TRBD1	TRBJ1-2	-	CSVGMAGGNYGYTF	TGCAGCGTTGGAATGGCAGGGGGGAACTATGGCTACACCTTC
TRBV28	-	TRBJ1-5	-	CVELGSERARGIVQPQHF	TGTGTCGAATTGGGGTCGGAAAGGGCCCGGGGGATCGTCCAGCCCCAGCATTTT
TRBV29-1	TRBD1	TRBJ2-3	once	CSVEGSSDRGPTDTQYF	TGCAGCGTTGAAGGTTCTTCGGACAGGGGGCCCACAGATACGCAGTATTTT
TRBV28	TRBD1	TRBJ2-3	-	CASSFIGQGTDTQYF	TGTGCCAGCAGTTTTATTGGACAGGGGACAGATACGCAGTATTTT
TRBV6-5	-	TRBJ1-2	-	CASRPSVLNYGYTF	TGTGCCAGCAGGCCGTCGGTCCTCAACTATGGCTACACCTTC
TRBV4-2	TRBD1	TRBJ1-4	-	CASSRPGQGTEKLFF	TGTGCCAGCAGCCGTCCGGGACAGGGTACTGAAAAACTGTTTTTT
TRBV4-1	-	TRBJ2-5	once	CASSHGMETQYF	TGCGCCAGCAGCCATGGCATGGAGACCCAGTACTTC
TRBV10-3	-	TRBJ2-3	-	CAIGGRTDTQYF	TGTGCCATCGGGGGCAGGACAGATACGCAGTATTTT
TRBV30	TRBD1	TRBJ1-1	-	CAWSLGQGAREAFF	TGTGCCTGGAGTCTTGGGCAGGGGGCGCGTGAAGCTTTCTTT
TRBV2	-	TRBJ2-6	-	CASSVGGLSGANVLTF	TGTGCCAGCAGTGTAGGCGGGCTCTCTGGGGCCAACGTCCTGACTTTC
TRBV9	TRBD1	TRBJ2-4	-	CASSVGRDRFAKNIQYF	TGTGCCAGCAGCGTAGGGAGGGACAGGTTTGCCAAAAACATTCAGTACTTC
TRBV28	-	TRBJ1-5	once	CASNEGRQPQHF	TGTGCCAGCAACGAGGGCCGGCAGCCCCAGCATTTT
TRBV7-2	TRBD1	TRBJ1-2	-	CASSPTGSKNYGYTF	TGTGCCAGCAGCCCGACAGGGTCTAAAAACTATGGCTACACCTTC
TRBV5-4	TRBD2	TRBJ2-2	-	CASSGGLAGGPNTGELFF	TGTGCCAGCAGCGGGGGACTAGCGGGGGGGCCAAACACCGGGGAGCTGTTTTTT
TRBV11-2	TRBD1	TRBJ1-1	-	CASSSIRQGARSTEAFF	TGTGCCAGCAGCTCCATAAGACAGGGGGCGCGTTCCACTGAAGCTTTCTTT
TRBV18	TRBD1	TRBJ1-1	-	CASSRATGLNTEAFF	TGTGCCAGCTCACGGGCGACAGGGTTGAACACTGAAGCTTTCTTT
TRBV7-2	TRBD1	TRBJ2-5	few	CASSQTGGQGTETQYF	TGTGCCAGCAGCCAAACCGGAGGACAGGGAACAGAGACCCAGTACTTC
TRBV5-1	-	TRBJ2-7	-	CASSPTGPGEQYF	TGCGCCAGCAGCCCCACGGGTCCTGGGGAGCAGTACTTC